This T cell receptor (beta chain) was documented in a study of blood T cell repertoires in COVID-19. Study in general: Spain, Italy and the United States supplied samples that represented acute and convalescent COVID-19. The analysed material was cDNA or gDNA that came from T cells, B-cell-depleted T cells, or PBMCs.

In germline, CDR1 is LNHDA, CDR2 SQIVND (reference sequence). After removal of 5 bases from V and 2 bases from J, the junction contained 17 bases not matched to a gene. The CDR3 is made up of 20 amino acids. Original processing methods: Using reference gene primer amplification, nucleated cell counts were estimated. Method: immunoSEQ multiplex PCR; TCRdb's copy keeps in-frame clones and lacks some. D and trimming were read from the DNA, whereas the V and J calls and clone size are those reported in that table. The table records approximately 130,000 clones, roughly three quarters of them present only once.

Sequencing was done on a sample of peripheral blood. The source of this sequence is a man at least 80 years old with acute or convalescent COVID-19. This sequence joins TRBV19 and TRBJ1-5; 11 bases match TRBD1. DNA for the CDR3: TGTGCCAGTAGTGGAAGCATACCGGGACAGGGGGGCCGTGGCAATCAGCCCCAGCATTTT. Residues: CASSGSIPGQGGRGNQPQHF. Drawing the rest from reference TRBV19 and TRBJ1-5, the complete variable domain is DGGITQSPKYLFRKEGQNVTLSCEQNLNHDAMYWYRQDPGQGLRLIYYSQIVNDFQKGDIAEGYSVSREKKESFPLTVTSAQKNPTAFYLCASSGSIPGQGGRGNQPQHFGDGTRLSIL.